This T cell receptor (beta chain) was sequenced in a study of blood T cell repertoires in COVID-19. The method was immunoSEQ multiplex PCR; TCRdb's version includes in-frame clones alone and lacks a portion of them. This table holds about 68,000 clones, roughly 91% found once. Germline V gene data show CDR1 as SGHRS and CDR2 as YFSETQ. V lost 0 bases and J lost 2, with 17 bases in between. The CDR3 contains 17 residues. The V call is TRBV5-1, the J call TRBJ1-1, with a tentative D call TRBD1 (6 bases). The sample comprised peripheral blood. This TCR came from a man aged 50 or older with COVID-19, enrolled during active disease. The CDR3, as DNA: TGCGCCAGCAGCTTGGGGCCCCAGGGGTTTGCAAACACTGAAGCTTTCTTT. It encodes CASSLGPQGFANTEAFF.